One sample yielded the 21 T cell receptor beta chains listed below, sequenced in a study of regulatory T cells in long-lasting Graves disease. TCRdb independently ran MiXCR on the reads; one entry per CDR3 protein. The sample has about 880 distinct CDR3 sequences, about 74% seen once. Generation of the TCR library employed RNA extracted from PBMCs. Specimen: peripheral blood mononuclear cells (PBMCs), collected with antithyroid drug treatment, in newly diagnosed or persistent Graves disease (not recorded which). Receptors originate from a middle-aged woman with Graves disease.

The rearrangement uses TRBV29-1 and TRBJ2-3; D tentatively fits TRBD1 or TRBD2 (5 bases each). The CDR3 is made up of 16 amino acids. The V end lost 3 bases, the J end lost 0 bases, and 16 bases lay between the germline ends. Germline CDR1 SQVTM, CDR2 ANQGSEA. CDR3 protein: CSVEGTASGSTDTQYF. For the CDR3, the DNA is TGCAGCGTTGAGGGGACGGCCAGCGGTAGCACAGATACGCAGTATTTT.

The chain has TRBV10-3 and TRBJ1-5, with unresolved D. Germline loops: CDR1 ENHRY, CDR2 SYGVKD. V dropped 2 bases and J dropped 2 bases, with 7 bases sitting between them. This CDR3 is 14 amino acids long. The DNA of the CDR3 is TGTGCCATCAGTGAGCGGCAGGGCAATCAGCCCCAGCATTTT. Protein sequence: CAISERQGNQPQHF.

J is TRBJ2-7 and V is TRBV11-2, with TRBD1 matching over 8 bases. The J segment lost 6 bases and the V segment lost 1 base, leaving 2 bases of the junction unmatched. CDR3 length: 13 residues. CDR1 and CDR2 from the germline V gene are SGHAT and FQNNGV. The CDR3 bases are TGTGCCAGCAGCTTAGCTACAGGGGGCGAGCAGTACTTC. Translated, it gives CASSLATGGEQYF.

The rearrangement uses TRBV11-1 and TRBJ2-3; no definite D call. From germline, CDR1 is SGHAT and CDR2 FQDESV (reference sequence). Trimming stripped 5 bases from V and 6 bases from J, with 18 bases between. The CDR3 covers 15 residues. DNA of the CDR3: TGTGCCAGCAGCCCCTCCGGGTCAGAGAGTGATACGCAGTATTTT. It encodes CASSPSGSESDTQYF.

V gene TRBV6-6 combines with J gene TRBJ2-3, with D hard to call. CDR1 is MNHNY and CDR2 is SVGAGI in the germline V gene (reference sequence). There are 13 residues in the CDR3. Trimming cost V 0 bases and J 6 bases, with 7 bases left between them. The CDR3 reads CASSYSGADTQYF. The CDR3 DNA reads as TGTGCCAGCAGTTACTCGGGCGCGGATACGCAGTATTTT.

This clonotype was counted a single time. The V call is TRBV30, the J call TRBJ1-1; weak D call: TRBD1 (6 bases). This CDR3 has 12 amino acids. V lost 8 bases and J 1 base, leaving 11 bases between the germline ends. Germline V lookup: CDR1 GTSNPN, CDR2 SVGIG (reference sequence). The CDR3: CAKQGANTEAFF. The CDR3 bases are TGTGCCAAACAGGGAGCGAACACTGAAGCTTTCTTT. The whole variable domain, filled in from reference TRBV30 and TRBJ1-1, reads SQTIHQWPATLVQPVGSPLSLECTVEGTSNPNLYWYRQAAGRGLQLLFYSVGIGQISSEVPQNLSASRPQDRQFILSSKKLLLSDSGFYLCAKQGANTEAFFGQGTRLTVV.

This chain connects TRBV4-1 to TRBJ1-5, with D possibly matching TRBD1 (5 bases). The V end lost 0 bases, the J end lost 2 bases, and 11 bases lay between the germline ends. Germline V CDR1 and CDR2: MGHRA, YSYEKL. This CDR3 comprises 16 residues. CDR3: CASSQEGTFGNQPQHF. CDR3 nucleotide sequence: TGCGCCAGCAGCCAAGAAGGGACCTTTGGCAATCAGCCCCAGCATTTT.

The gene calls are TRBV11-1 and TRBJ2-1; tentatively, D is TRBD1 (5 bases). Germline CDR1 SGHAT, CDR2 FQDESV (reference sequence). CDR3 length: 13 amino acids. Trimming took off 5 bases at V and 5 bases at J, with 10 bases between the two ends. CDR3 sequence: CASSTGGNNEQFF. CDR3 bases: TGTGCCAGCAGCACAGGTGGTAACAATGAGCAGTTCTTC.

The chain is built from TRBV19 and TRBJ2-3; TRBD1 matches 8 bases. The V and J ends lost 7 bases and 1 base, in that order; junction bases with no gene match: 7. Germline V gene data show CDR1 as LNHDA and CDR2 as SQIVND (reference sequence). CDR3 length: 15 residues. The CDR3 spells CASTDGQGGTDTQYF. The CDR3 DNA is TGTGCCAGTACCGACGGACAGGGCGGCACAGATACGCAGTATTTT.

This chain connects TRBV3-1 to TRBJ1-6, with a tentative D call TRBD1 (5 bases). Germline CDR1 LGHDT, CDR2 YNNKEL (reference sequence). CDR3 length: 14 amino acids. Trimming removed 4 bases at V and 10 bases at J, with 14 bases between. CDR3 bases: TGTGCCAGCAGCCCGGGACCCAGTGGGTCACCCCTCCACTTT. Protein sequence: CASSPGPSGSPLHF.

The CDR3 DNA sequence: TGTGCCTGGAGTGTCATACTTTCGACGGGATTGTTCTTC. This gives the protein CAWSVILSTGLFF. The chain uses TRBV30 and TRBJ2-1, with D possibly being TRBD2 (5 bases). The CDR3 has 13 amino acids. The V end lost 0 bases, the J end lost 15 bases, and 18 bases lay between the germline ends. Germline CDR1 is GTSNPN and CDR2 is SVGIG (reference sequence).

This clonotype showed up just a few times. The rearrangement uses TRBV5-1 and TRBJ2-5, with D tentatively TRBD2 (5 bases). V was clipped by 4 bases and J by 5 bases, with 9 bases between them. Germline CDR1 reads SGHRS; CDR2 reads YFSETQ. The CDR3 runs to 12 residues. This chain's CDR3 is CASSPEVETQYF. The CDR3 DNA sequence: TGCGCCAGCAGCCCGGAGGTGGAGACCCAGTACTTC.

J is TRBJ2-7 and V is TRBV4-1, with 7 bases aligning to TRBD1. Germline CDR1 reads MGHRA; CDR2 reads YSYEKL. Trimming took 3 bases from V and 3 from J; bases not matched to a gene: 2. The CDR3 extends over 13 amino acids. The CDR3 here is CASSQGQIYEQYF. DNA of the CDR3: TGCGCCAGCAGCCAGGGACAGATCTACGAGCAGTACTTC.

The J gene is TRBJ2-7, the V gene TRBV7-6; D is undetermined. Germline V gene lookup returns CDR1 SGHVS and CDR2 FNYEAQ. CDR3 size: 14 residues. V was trimmed by 1 base and J by 0 bases, leaving 7 bases between them. The DNA of the CDR3 is TGTGCCAGCAGCTTAGTTGGTGGCTCCTACGAGCAGTACTTC. It codes for CASSLVGGSYEQYF. The variable domain in full, with the rest retrieved from reference TRBV7-6 and TRBJ2-7, is GAGVSQSPRYKVTKRGQDVALRCDPISGHVSLYWYRQALGQGPEFLTYFNYEAQQDKSGLPNDRFSAERPEGSISTLTIQRTEQRDSAMYRCASSLVGGSYEQYFGPGTRLTVT.

This clonotype has just a few counts. The chain links TRBV5-1 to TRBJ2-1; 8 bases agree with TRBD2. From germline, CDR1 is SGHRS and CDR2 YFSETQ. V lost 9 bases, J lost 3 bases, and 8 bases stayed unmatched. The CDR3 contains 14 residues. The CDR3 DNA sequence: TGCGCCACTAATTCGGGACTAGACTACAATGAGCAGTTCTTC. It is translated as CATNSGLDYNEQFF.

This clonotype has more than one count but fewer than ten. The CDR3: CASSPSRRYSSSTDTQYF. CDR3 coding DNA: TGTGCCAGCAGCCCAAGTAGAAGATATAGCAGTAGCACAGATACGCAGTATTTT. The chain employs TRBV11-2 and TRBJ2-3; no clear D gene. The CDR3 loop spans 18 amino acids. The ends were cut back, 5 bases at V and 0 bases at J, with 21 bases in the middle. Germline loops: CDR1 SGHAT, CDR2 FQNNGV.

This clonotype came up a few times. The rearrangement uses TRBV11-2 and TRBJ1-3; possibly TRBD1 for D (5 bases). This CDR3 comprises 15 residues. Between the trimmed V and J ends, which lost 3 bases and 0 bases, there was a span of 9 bases. CDR1 is SGHAT and CDR2 is FQNNGV in the germline V gene. The chain's CDR3 is CASSLGVSSGNTIYF. The CDR3 coding sequence is TGTGCCAGCAGCTTGGGGGTTAGCTCTGGAAACACCATATATTTT.

The CDR3 sequence: CASSPSGIGNEQFF. In DNA form, the CDR3 reads TGTGCCAGCTCACCTAGCGGGATTGGTAATGAGCAGTTCTTC. The chain couples TRBV18 to TRBJ2-1; the match to TRBD2 covers 8 bases. Losses at the gene ends were 3 bases for V and 7 bases for J; bases not matched to a gene: 5. Germline CDR1 KGHSH, CDR2 LQKENI. The CDR3 runs 14 residues.

The chain is built from TRBV27 and TRBJ2-7; no definite D call. Trimming stripped 4 bases from V and 6 bases from J, with 13 bases between. Germline CDR1 and CDR2: MNHEY and SMNVEV (reference sequence). This CDR3 comprises 13 residues. CDR3 loop: CASSSTSTGEQYF. The CDR3 DNA reads TGTGCCAGCAGTTCCACCTCCACTGGCGAGCAGTACTTC.

This chain joins TRBV28 and TRBJ2-3; a possible D gene is TRBD2 (6 bases). CDR1 is MDHEN, CDR2 SYDVKM, per germline. The CDR3 is 15 amino acids. V lost 2 bases, J lost 4 bases, and 13 bases lay in between. Written as DNA, the CDR3 is TGTGCCAGCAGTTTAAAACTAGCTTGGGCAGATACGCAGTATTTT. Encoded protein: CASSLKLAWADTQYF.

This clonotype was picked up a small number of times. This chain links TRBV19 with TRBJ2-5; a possible D gene is TRBD2 (7 bases). Trimming cost V 7 bases and J 4 bases, with 13 bases left between them. In germline, CDR1 is LNHDA, CDR2 SQIVND (reference sequence). The CDR3 is made up of 13 amino acids. The chain's CDR3 is CASTSGGRETQYF. The CDR3 nucleotides are TGTGCCAGTACCTCCGGGGGGCGAGAGACCCAGTACTTC.